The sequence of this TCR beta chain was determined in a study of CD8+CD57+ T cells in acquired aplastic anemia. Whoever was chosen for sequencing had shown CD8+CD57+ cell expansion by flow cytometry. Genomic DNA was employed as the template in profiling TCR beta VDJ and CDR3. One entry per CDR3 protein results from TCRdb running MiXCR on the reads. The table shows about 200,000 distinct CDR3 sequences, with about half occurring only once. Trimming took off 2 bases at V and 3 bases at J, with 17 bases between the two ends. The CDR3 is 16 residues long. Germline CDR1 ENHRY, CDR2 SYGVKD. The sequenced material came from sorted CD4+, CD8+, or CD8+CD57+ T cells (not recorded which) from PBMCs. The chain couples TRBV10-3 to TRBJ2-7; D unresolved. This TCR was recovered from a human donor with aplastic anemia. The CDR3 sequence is CAISENSWDSFYEQYF. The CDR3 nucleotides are TGTGCCATCAGTGAGAACAGCTGGGATAGTTTCTACGAGCAGTACTTC.